This T cell receptor beta chain was obtained from a study of cytomegalovirus exposure and HLA in healthy donors. Researchers ran the PCR with 60 Vbeta and 13 Jbeta primers. The table came from immunoSEQ multiplex PCR; TCRdb's copy has only in-frame clones and leaves some out. Of approximately 120,000 clones listed, roughly 86% are singletons. This clonotype was obtained from a man aged 18 to 35 in good health and CMV-seronegative. The sample comprised PBMCs.

This CDR3 reads CASSEALQVFRGAFF. The DNA of the CDR3 is TGTGCCAGCAGTGAAGCGCTTCAGGTATTTCGGGGAGCTTTCTTT. The chain carries TRBV2 and TRBJ1-1; D not certain. The CDR3 sequence is 15 residues long. Germline CDR1 reads SNHLY; CDR2 reads FYNNEI. Trimming left V 0 bases short and J 10 bases short, with 18 bases between.